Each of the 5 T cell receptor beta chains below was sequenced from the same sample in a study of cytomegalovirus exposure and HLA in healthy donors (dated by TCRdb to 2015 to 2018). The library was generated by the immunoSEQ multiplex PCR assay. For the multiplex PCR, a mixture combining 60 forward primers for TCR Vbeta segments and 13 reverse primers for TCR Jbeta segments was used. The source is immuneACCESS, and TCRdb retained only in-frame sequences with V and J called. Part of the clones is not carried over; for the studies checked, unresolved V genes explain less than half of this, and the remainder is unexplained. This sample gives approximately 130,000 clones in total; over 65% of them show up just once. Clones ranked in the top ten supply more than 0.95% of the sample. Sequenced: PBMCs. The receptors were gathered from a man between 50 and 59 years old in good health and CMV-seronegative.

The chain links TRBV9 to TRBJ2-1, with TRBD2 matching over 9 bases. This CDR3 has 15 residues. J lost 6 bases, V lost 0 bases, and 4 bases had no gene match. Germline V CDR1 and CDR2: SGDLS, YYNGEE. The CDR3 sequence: CASSVGLAGPNEQFF. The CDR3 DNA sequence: TGTGCCAGCAGCGTAGGGCTAGCGGGGCCCAATGAGCAGTTCTTC.

The CDR3 reads CASSSESLTEAFF. CDR3 sequence (DNA): TGCGCCAGCAGCTCGGAGAGTCTGACTGAAGCTTTCTTT. J is TRBJ1-1 and V is TRBV5-1, with D unclear. This CDR3 contains 13 residues. Trimming removed 3 bases from V and 5 bases from J, with 11 bases in between. CDR1 and CDR2 from the germline V gene are SGHRS and YFSETQ.

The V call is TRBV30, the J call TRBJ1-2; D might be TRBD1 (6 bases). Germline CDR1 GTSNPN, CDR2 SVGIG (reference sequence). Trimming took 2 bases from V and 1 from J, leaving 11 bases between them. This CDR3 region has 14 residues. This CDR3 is CAWSQGISNYGYTF. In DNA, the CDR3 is TGTGCCTGGAGTCAGGGGATCAGTAACTATGGCTACACCTTC.

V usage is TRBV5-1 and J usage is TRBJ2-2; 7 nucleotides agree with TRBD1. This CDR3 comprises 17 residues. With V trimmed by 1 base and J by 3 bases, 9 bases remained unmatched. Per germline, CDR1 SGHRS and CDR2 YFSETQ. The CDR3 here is CASSLIGGAGDTGELFF. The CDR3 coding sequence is TGCGCCAGCAGCTTGATAGGGGGCGCGGGTGACACCGGGGAGCTGTTTTTT.

For the CDR3, the DNA is TGTGCCAGCTCAACCGACAGCTACGAGCAGTACTTC. Its translation is CASSTDSYEQYF. The chain combines TRBV18 with TRBJ2-7; D may be TRBD1 (5 bases). This CDR3 has 12 residues. V lost 5 bases and J lost 3, with 8 bases in between. The germline CDR1 and CDR2 sequences are KGHSH and LQKENI. The entire variable domain, with the rest obtained from reference TRBV18 and TRBJ2-7, is as follows: NAGVMQNPRHLVRRRGQEARLRCSPMKGHSHVYWYRQLPEEGLKFMVYLQKENIIDESGMPKERFSAEFPKEGPSILRIQQVVRGDSAAYFCASSTDSYEQYFGPGTRLTVT.